What follows describes a single TCR beta chain. What it binds is unknown. The sample comes from a study of PD-L1 blockade in urothelial cancer. Looking at the study overall: Individuals in the cohort had been given 0 to 3 earlier chemotherapy regimens. Blood was evaluated 3 weeks (second dose) and 6 weeks after therapy began.

Study-level points and caveats: Tumor-associated blood clones were expanded more by durable-benefit patients at 3 weeks.

Clones were sequenced by immunoSEQ multiplex PCR, and TCRdb holds only the in-frame ones, with some missing. This table holds roughly 39,000 clones, 85% to 90% found once. Germline assignment: CDR1 MDHEN and CDR2 SYDVKM. Trimming pared 5 bases from V and 6 bases from J, leaving 17 bases between. The CDR3 consists of 15 residues. The source was PBMCs, collected around atezolizumab (anti-PD-L1) treatment. The chain combines TRBV28 with TRBJ1-5, with unresolved D. The receptor was derived from a man aged 55 to 70 with urothelial cancer. Here the CDR3 DNA reads TGTGCCAGCAGTGGCGCTATACCTCGACTTCAGCCCCAGCATTTT. It codes for CASSGAIPRLQPQHF.